Below are 15 T cell receptor beta chains sequenced from a single sample in a study of shared clonotypes between healthy human individuals. The assay was immunoSEQ multiplex PCR, and TCRdb's table has in-frame clones only and misses some. The table lists some 1.4 million clones, around 95% of them singletons. Sequenced: naive CD4+ T cells sorted from blood. The subset denotes: CD45RA+ positively selected. Receptors originate from a young man in good health.

The chain combines TRBV5-5 with TRBJ2-5; no clear D. Trimming stripped 1 base from V and 1 base from J, with 5 bases between. The CDR3 is 13 amino acids. Germline lookup yields CDR1 SGHKS and CDR2 YYEKEE (reference sequence). The CDR3 DNA reads TGTGCCAGCAGCTTGTCCAGCCAAGAGACCCAGTACTTC. Its translation: CASSLSSQETQYF.

V and J are TRBV9 and TRBJ1-1, with D hard to call. Per the germline V gene, CDR1 is SGDLS and CDR2 is YYNGEE. This CDR3 has 15 amino acids. Trimming took off 0 bases at V and 0 bases at J, with 9 bases between the two ends. The CDR3 coding sequence is TGTGCCAGCAGCGTAGGAGGCATTATGAACACTGAAGCTTTCTTT. As protein: CASSVGGIMNTEAFF.

The V and J genes are TRBV27 and TRBJ2-7, with 7 bases identical to TRBD1. The length of the CDR3 is 13 residues. Germline CDR1 is MNHEY and CDR2 is SMNVEV (reference sequence). V lost 7 bases and J lost 2; bases outside the gene matches: 5. The CDR3 DNA reads TGTGCCAGCAAACAGGGGTTGACCTACGAGCAGTACTTC. Translated, it gives CASKQGLTYEQYF.

This chain uses TRBV27 with TRBJ1-1; D gene unclear. Per germline, CDR1 MNHEY and CDR2 SMNVEV (reference sequence). There are 15 residues in the CDR3. The V and J ends lost 5 bases and 4 bases respectively, with 17 bases between them. The CDR3 reads CASSPVPLGGTEAFF. In nucleotides, the CDR3 is TGTGCCAGCAGTCCGGTACCTTTGGGTGGCACTGAAGCTTTCTTT.

V gene TRBV11-2 combines with J gene TRBJ2-3, with 14 bases that match TRBD2. Germline assignment: CDR1 SGHAT and CDR2 FQNNGV. V lost 6 bases, J lost 5 bases, and 13 bases stayed unmatched. The CDR3 sequence is 18 residues long. CDR3 coding DNA: TGTGCCAGCAGTACACTAAGACCGGGACTAGCGGGAGAAGATACGCAGTATTTT. Protein product: CASSTLRPGLAGEDTQYF.

Concerning this clone itself: Other DNA sequences of this sample code for an identical CDR3. CDR3 sequence: CASRVSNQPQHF. CDR3 nucleotides: TGTGCCAGCAGAGTAAGCAATCAGCCCCAGCATTTT. The chain employs TRBV28 and TRBJ1-5; no reliable D call. The CDR3 runs 12 residues. Per germline, CDR1 MDHEN and CDR2 SYDVKM. Between the trimmed V and J ends, which lost 6 bases and 1 base, there was a span of 4 bases. Supplemented by reference TRBV28 and TRBJ1-5, the full variable domain reads DVKVTQSSRYLVKRTGEKVFLECVQDMDHENMFWYRQDPGLGLRLIYFSYDVKMKEKGDIPEGYSVSREKKERFSLILESASTNQTSMYLCASRVSNQPQHFGDGTRLSIL.

The CDR3 reads CASLTLGPGGTDTQYF. In DNA, the CDR3 is TGTGCCAGCCTAACCCTCGGGCCAGGGGGCACAGATACGCAGTATTTT. The chain joins TRBV28 to TRBJ2-3, with a weak D call TRBD1 (6 bases). Trimming removed 8 bases at V and 1 base at J, with 19 bases between. This CDR3 comprises 16 residues. Germline CDR1 and CDR2: MDHEN and SYDVKM. Full variable domain (outside the CDR3, taken from reference TRBV28 and TRBJ2-3): DVKVTQSSRYLVKRTGEKVFLECVQDMDHENMFWYRQDPGLGLRLIYFSYDVKMKEKGDIPEGYSVSREKKERFSLILESASTNQTSMYLCASLTLGPGGTDTQYFGPGTRLTVL.

The chain joins TRBV18 to TRBJ2-2; 7 bases are a match to TRBD1. The germline CDR1 and CDR2 sequences are KGHSH and LQKENI. The CDR3 is 16 residues long. The V gene end was trimmed by 3 bases and the J gene end by 2 bases; junction bases not matched to a gene: 6. The CDR3 DNA reads TGTGCCAGCTCACCTAGACAGGGTCGCAACACCGGGGAGCTGTTTTTT. Protein: CASSPRQGRNTGELFF.

This chain links TRBV6-1 with TRBJ2-1; D is possibly TRBD1 (6 bases). Germline CDR1 and CDR2: MNHNS and SASEGT. The CDR3 contains 15 residues. Trimming cost V 8 bases and J 2 bases, with 16 bases left between them. CDR3 sequence reads: CASGWGLAAYNEQFF. For the CDR3, the DNA is TGTGCCAGCGGTTGGGGGCTAGCAGCCTACAATGAGCAGTTCTTC.

The chain recombines TRBV7-9 with TRBJ1-1; D is unclear. The CDR3 sequence is 12 residues long. Between the trimmed V and J ends, which lost 7 bases and 0 bases, there was a span of 6 bases. The germline CDR1 and CDR2 sequences are SEHNR and FQNEAQ (reference sequence). CDR3 loop: CASTVLNTEAFF. CDR3 coding DNA: TGTGCCAGCACTGTACTGAACACTGAAGCTTTCTTT.

About this clone: Other DNA sequences within the sample encode an identical CDR3. J is TRBJ1-2 and V is TRBV15; D remains ambiguous. CDR3 size: 12 residues. The V gene's germline CDR1 is LNHNV and CDR2 YYDKDF (reference sequence). V was cut by 0 bases and J by 4 bases, with 3 bases left in between. CDR3: CATSRDAYGYTF. CDR3 nucleotides: TGTGCCACCAGCAGAGATGCCTATGGCTACACCTTC. The full variable domain, in which reference TRBV15 and TRBJ1-2 provide the parts outside the CDR3, is DAMVIQNPRYQVTQFGKPVTLSCSQTLNHNVMYWYQQKSSQAPKLLFHYYDKDFNNEADTPDNFQSRRPNTSFCFLDIRSPGLGDTAMYLCATSRDAYGYTFGSGTRLTVV.

As regards this clone: Other DNA sequences in this specimen translate into the identical CDR3. The J gene is TRBJ2-7, the V gene TRBV27, with a possible D match to TRBD1 (6 bases). Trimming took off 3 bases at V and 2 bases at J, with 8 bases between the two ends. Per the germline V gene, CDR1 is MNHEY and CDR2 is SMNVEV (reference sequence). This CDR3 contains 13 residues. CDR3 sequence reads: CASSLQGPYEQYF. The CDR3 DNA is TGTGCCAGCAGTTTGCAGGGGCCCTACGAGCAGTACTTC.

V usage is TRBV7-2 and J usage is TRBJ1-1; no firm D call. CDR1 SGHTA and CDR2 FQGNSA come from the germline V gene. The CDR3 extends over 13 amino acids. Trimming left V 2 bases short and J 3 bases short, with 7 bases between. CDR3 region: CASSLPPYTEAFF. CDR3 DNA sequence: TGTGCCAGCAGCTTACCACCCTACACTGAAGCTTTCTTT.

This chain connects TRBV28 to TRBJ2-3, with TRBD2 as a possible D gene (6 bases). Germline assignment: CDR1 MDHEN and CDR2 SYDVKM. This CDR3 region has 16 residues. Trimming removed 6 bases from V and 0 bases from J, with 16 bases in between. CDR3 nucleotide sequence: TGTGCCAGCAGCTCTAGGGGTAGCGGAAGCACAGATACGCAGTATTTT. It translates to CASSSRGSGSTDTQYF.

CDR3 in amino acids: CASSLERGTYEQYF. In nucleotides, the CDR3 is TGTGCCAGCAGCTTAGAGCGCGGGACCTACGAGCAGTACTTC. The chain employs TRBV11-2 and TRBJ2-7; weak D call: TRBD2 (6 bases). Germline assignment: CDR1 SGHAT and CDR2 FQNNGV. CDR3 length equals 14 residues. V dropped 0 bases and J dropped 2 bases, with 8 bases sitting between them.